Shown below are 30 T cell receptor beta chains from a single sample sequenced in a study of T cell changes during pregnancy in multiple sclerosis (dated by TCRdb to about 2019). Receptors were amplified or captured by the immunoSEQ multiplex PCR assay. Not all clones reach the TCRdb copy of this immuneACCESS table, which keeps in-frame sequences only. Checked studies attribute under half of the gap to unresolved V genes and leave the rest unexplained. The sample table shows roughly 90,000 clones, and under 95% are seen once. The top ten clones comprise under 2% of the sample. The sample consisted of peripheral blood, taken in the first trimester of pregnancy. Receptors originate from a female donor in good health, enrolled as a control in a pregnancy study.

The rearrangement links TRBV6-5 to TRBJ2-7; no clear D gene. V dropped 0 bases and J dropped 2 bases, with 11 bases sitting between them. The length of the CDR3 is 15 residues. Per germline, CDR1 MNHEY and CDR2 SVGAGI. CDR3 sequence (DNA): TGTGCCAGCAGTTACTCCTTGGGCCACACCTACGAGCAGTACTTC. It is translated as CASSYSLGHTYEQYF.

The rearrangement links TRBV9 to TRBJ2-5; tentatively, D is TRBD1 (7 bases). The CDR3 is 15 amino acids. Trimming took off 0 bases at V and 5 bases at J, with 14 bases between the two ends. Germline CDR1 is SGDLS and CDR2 is YYNGEE. DNA of the CDR3: TGTGCCAGCAGCGTAGCCGGTCAGGGGGGCGAGACCCAGTACTTC. Its protein is CASSVAGQGGETQYF. The whole variable domain, remainder taken from reference TRBV9 and TRBJ2-5, is DSGVTQTPKHLITATGQRVTLRCSPRSGDLSVYWYQQSLDQGLQFLIQYYNGEERAKGNILERFSAQQFPDLHSELNLSSLELGDSALYFCASSVAGQGGETQYFGPGTRLLVL.

V usage is TRBV9 and J usage is TRBJ2-5, with 8 positions matching TRBD1. The V gene's germline CDR1 is SGDLS and CDR2 YYNGEE. Trimming took 3 bases from V and 4 from J; bases not matched to a gene: 11. This CDR3 has 16 residues. The CDR3 reads CASSAYPGQAGETQYF. CDR3 DNA sequence: TGTGCCAGCAGCGCCTACCCGGGACAGGCGGGAGAGACCCAGTACTTC.

The chain combines TRBV7-2 with TRBJ2-2, with 15 bases aligning to TRBD2. CDR1 SGHTA and CDR2 FQGNSA come from the germline V gene. The CDR3 extends over 18 amino acids. V lost 8 bases, J lost 1 base, and 8 bases stayed unmatched. DNA of the CDR3: TGTGCCAGCCCAGGACCGGGACTAGCGGGGGGGAACACCGGGGAGCTGTTTTTT. This encodes CASPGPGLAGGNTGELFF.

This clone was seen only once. The chain links TRBV11-2 to TRBJ1-6; a weak D match, TRBD1 (5 bases). This CDR3 spans 14 amino acids. With 1 base removed from V and 9 bases from J, the gap between germline ends came to 10 bases. Germline V lookup: CDR1 SGHAT, CDR2 FQNNGV. The CDR3 is CASSLGGGISPLHF. CDR3 nucleotides: TGTGCCAGCAGCTTAGGGGGGGGAATTTCACCCCTCCACTTT.

V is TRBV28 and J is TRBJ2-5, with D maybe TRBD2 (7 bases). V was cut by 2 bases and J by 7 bases, with 14 bases left in between. Germline-derived CDR1 and CDR2 are MDHEN and SYDVKM. This CDR3 comprises 14 residues. The CDR3 coding sequence is TGTGCCAGCAGTTTAGGGGGGGGCCCATGGACCCAGTACTTC. It specifies CASSLGGGPWTQYF.

The chain couples TRBV29-1 to TRBJ2-7, with a tentative D call TRBD2 (5 bases). Germline lookup yields CDR1 SQVTM and CDR2 ANQGSEA. V shed 1 base and J shed 0 bases, with 16 bases lying between them. This CDR3 contains 16 residues. Here the CDR3 DNA reads TGCAGCGTTGAAGTCGGAAGGACCGGGGACTCCTACGAGCAGTACTTC. Amino acids: CSVEVGRTGDSYEQYF.

The chain uses TRBV4-1 and TRBJ2-5, with TRBD1 identical over 7 bases. The germline gives CDR1 MGHRA, CDR2 YSYEKL. Trimming removed 3 bases from V and 4 bases from J; junction bases left unmatched: 2. This CDR3 has 13 amino acids. The CDR3: CASSQGQIETQYF. As DNA, the CDR3 is TGCGCCAGCAGCCAGGGACAGATAGAGACCCAGTACTTC.

In DNA, the CDR3 is TGTGCCATCAGTGGCCTCCGGCGGCATAACTATGGCTACACCTTC. It specifies CAISGLRRHNYGYTF. The rearrangement links TRBV10-3 to TRBJ1-2; no clear D. Germline CDR1 and CDR2: ENHRY and SYGVKD. This CDR3 is 15 amino acids long. With 4 bases removed from V and 1 base from J, the gap between germline ends came to 13 bases.

The chain is built from TRBV11-2 and TRBJ2-7; 9 bases line up with TRBD1. The germline V gene has CDR1 SGHAT and CDR2 FQNNGV. Trimming removed 5 bases from V and 5 bases from J; junction bases left unmatched: 7. The length of the CDR3 is 14 residues. CDR3 sequence: CASSQRQGENEQYF. The DNA of the CDR3 is TGTGCCAGCAGCCAGAGACAGGGGGAAAACGAGCAGTACTTC. The whole variable domain, remainder taken from reference TRBV11-2 and TRBJ2-7, is EAGVAQSPRYKIIEKRQSVAFWCNPISGHATLYWYQQILGQGPKLLIQFQNNGVVDDSQLPKDRFSAERLKGVDSTLKIQPAKLEDSAVYLCASSQRQGENEQYFGPGTRLTVT.

The V gene is TRBV4-2, the J gene TRBJ2-7, with a weak D call TRBD1 (6 bases). CDR1 is LGHNA and CDR2 is YNFKEQ in the germline V gene. This CDR3 has 14 residues. The V end lost 0 bases, the J end lost 4 bases, and 10 bases lay between the germline ends. CDR3 nucleotide sequence: TGTGCCAGCAGCCAAGAGGGGGCCGGTTACGAGCAGTACTTC. Encoded protein: CASSQEGAGYEQYF.

The chain recombines TRBV4-1 with TRBJ1-5, with 7 bases aligning to TRBD1. The ends lost 4 bases at V and 4 bases at J; junction bases unmatched: 4. The germline V gene encodes CDR1 MGHRA and CDR2 YSYEKL. The CDR3 has 14 amino acids. The CDR3 is CASSLGTANQPQHF. CDR3 bases: TGCGCCAGCAGCCTCGGGACAGCGAATCAGCCCCAGCATTTT.

The chain has TRBV7-8 and TRBJ1-2; D may be TRBD1 (6 bases). This CDR3 has 17 amino acids. CDR1 SGHVS and CDR2 FQNEAQ come from the germline V gene. V dropped 2 bases and J dropped 3 bases, with 19 bases sitting between them. The CDR3, as DNA: TGTGCCAGCAGCTTAACCCCTTGGGGGGGCGCCGACTATGGCTACACCTTC. Residues: CASSLTPWGGADYGYTF. Filled out from reference TRBV7-8 and TRBJ1-2, the complete variable domain reads GAGVSQSPRYKVAKRGQDVALRCDPISGHVSLFWYQQALGQGPEFLTYFQNEAQLDKSGLPSDRFFAERPEGSVSTLKIQRTQQEDSAVYLCASSLTPWGGADYGYTFGSGTRLTVV.

The chain links TRBV27 to TRBJ2-1, with 9 nucleotides matching TRBD2. The CDR3 loop spans 15 amino acids. Germline-derived CDR1 and CDR2 are MNHEY and SMNVEV (reference sequence). V trimming: 5 bases; J trimming: 4 bases; junction bases outside the gene matches: 6. DNA for the CDR3: TGTGCCAGCAGTGAGGCTAGCGGGATTTACAATGAGCAGTTCTTC. Protein sequence: CASSEASGIYNEQFF.

The chain joins TRBV27 to TRBJ2-1; the D gene is possibly TRBD2 (6 bases). This CDR3 is 15 amino acids long. Per germline, CDR1 MNHEY and CDR2 SMNVEV (reference sequence). V gave up 5 bases and J gave up 2 bases, with 13 bases separating them. DNA of the CDR3: TGTGCCAGCAGTCCCCGGGAGCTGACCTACAATGAGCAGTTCTTC. Protein sequence: CASSPRELTYNEQFF.

This clone was seen only once. V and J are TRBV11-1 and TRBJ2-1; the match to TRBD2 covers 8 bases. The germline CDR1 and CDR2 sequences are SGHAT and FQDESV (reference sequence). CDR3 length equals 16 residues. J lost 5 bases, V lost 5 bases, and 11 bases had no gene match. DNA of the CDR3: TGTGCCAGCAGCCAACGCGGGGGGAACTTCGACAATGAGCAGTTCTTC. It is translated as CASSQRGGNFDNEQFF.

This CDR3 reads CGACSAGGTGELFF. In nucleotides, the CDR3 is TGTGGCGCGTGTTCGGCAGGGGGGACCGGGGAGCTGTTTTTT. The chain uses TRBV28 and TRBJ2-2, with D possibly being TRBD1 (7 bases). Germline V gives CDR1 MDHEN, CDR2 SYDVKM. The CDR3 extends over 14 amino acids.

The chain employs TRBV6-5 and TRBJ1-2; maybe TRBD1 (6 bases). Trimming shortened V by 6 bases and J by 8 bases, and 16 bases separated the two germline ends. Germline CDR1 and CDR2: MNHEY and SVGAGI. CDR3 length: 13 amino acids. This chain's CDR3 is CASSPGDWSGYTF. In DNA, the CDR3 is TGTGCCAGCAGCCCAGGGGATTGGAGCGGCTACACCTTC.

The chain links TRBV6-5 to TRBJ1-5, with 7 bases aligning to TRBD1. Germline-derived CDR1 and CDR2 are MNHEY and SVGAGI. V was pared by 8 bases and J by 3 bases, with 10 bases of the junction left unmatched. The CDR3 spans 15 residues. The CDR3 reads CASSIGGGLNQPQHF. In nucleotides, the CDR3 is TGTGCCAGCTCGATAGGGGGCGGACTCAATCAGCCCCAGCATTTT.

The gene calls are TRBV4-3 and TRBJ2-3; 9 bases agree with TRBD2. There are 15 residues in the CDR3. CDR1 and CDR2 from the germline V gene are LGHNA and YSLEER. V shed 4 bases and J 3 bases; nucleotides not matched to a gene: 5. The CDR3 region is CASSPSGGQTDTQYF. In DNA form, the CDR3 reads TGCGCCAGCAGCCCGAGCGGGGGGCAAACAGATACGCAGTATTTT.

This chain joins TRBV5-6 and TRBJ2-1; 8 bases map to TRBD1. This CDR3 contains 18 residues. CDR1 and CDR2 from the germline V gene are SGHDT and YYEEEE. Trimming cost V 3 bases and J 5 bases; bases outside gene matches: 16. CDR3 nucleotide sequence: TGTGCCAGCAGCTCGGTAAGCGGACAGGGCTATAGTGACAATGAGCAGTTCTTC. This encodes CASSSVSGQGYSDNEQFF.

This clone appeared a few times. V gene TRBV14 combines with J gene TRBJ2-7; no clear D gene. Germline V CDR1 and CDR2: SGHDN, FVKESK. V lost 1 base, J lost 7 bases, and 11 bases lay in between. The CDR3 loop spans 13 amino acids. This CDR3 reads CASSQGLGLEQYF. CDR3 DNA sequence: TGTGCCAGCAGCCAAGGGCTTGGGCTTGAGCAGTACTTC.

The rearrangement uses TRBV28 and TRBJ1-6, with a tentative D call TRBD1 (5 bases). Trimming removed 3 bases from V and 8 bases from J, with 11 bases in between. This CDR3 has 14 residues. CDR1 MDHEN and CDR2 SYDVKM come from the germline V gene. CDR3 nucleotides: TGTGCCAGCAGTTTTGGGGTACAGGATTCACCCCTCCACTTT. Amino acids: CASSFGVQDSPLHF.

The gene calls are TRBV5-1 and TRBJ2-5, with D tentatively TRBD2 (6 bases). V was clipped by 6 bases and J by 5 bases, with 14 bases between them. CDR1 and CDR2 from the germline V gene are SGHRS and YFSETQ. This CDR3 comprises 13 residues. The CDR3, as DNA: TGCGCCAGCACCTCTGGAGGGCGGGAGACCCAGTACTTC. Amino acids: CASTSGGRETQYF.

This clone is medium-sized by share. This chain connects TRBV4-3 to TRBJ1-1, with 8 bases identical to TRBD1. V trimming: 2 bases; J trimming: 4 bases; junction bases outside the gene matches: 6. The CDR3 has 15 amino acids. Germline assignment: CDR1 LGHNA and CDR2 YSLEER. CDR3 coding DNA: TGCGCCAGCAGCCAACAGACAGGGGCCGGCACTGAAGCTTTCTTT. Translating gives CASSQQTGAGTEAFF.

The CDR3: CASSLRGQGNYGYTF. CDR3 coding DNA: TGTGCCAGCAGCTTAAGGGGACAGGGGAACTATGGCTACACCTTC. The chain uses TRBV13 and TRBJ1-2, with 10 positions matching TRBD1. This CDR3 comprises 15 residues. CDR1 PRHDT and CDR2 FYEKMQ come from the germline V gene (reference sequence). V was pared by 2 bases and J by 2 bases, with 2 bases of the junction left unmatched.

This chain joins TRBV4-1 and TRBJ1-6; 9 bases map to TRBD1. Germline trimming cut 4 bases from V and 6 bases from J; bases unmatched to any gene: 16. The CDR3 contains 19 residues. The V gene's germline CDR1 is MGHRA and CDR2 YSYEKL. CDR3 bases: TGCGCCAGCAGCCCCGGGACAGGGAAGGGAGCAAACCTTAATTCACCCCTCCACTTT. Amino acids: CASSPGTGKGANLNSPLHF.

The CDR3 spells CASSYSTTANIEQYF. CDR3 DNA: TGTGCCAGCAGTTACTCGACAACAGCCAATATCGAGCAGTACTTC. J is TRBJ2-7 and V is TRBV6-5; D is undetermined. V was pared by 0 bases and J by 6 bases, with 15 bases between. The CDR3 spans 15 residues. The germline CDR1 and CDR2 sequences are MNHEY and SVGAGI.

The chain is built from TRBV4-3 and TRBJ1-4; 7 bases agree with TRBD1. Germline lookup yields CDR1 LGHNA and CDR2 YSLEER. The length of the CDR3 is 18 residues. With 5 bases clipped from V and 0 bases from J, the junction kept 12 bases outside the gene matches. CDR3 in amino acids: CASSEQGQLIATNEKLFF. DNA for the CDR3: TGCGCCAGCAGCGAACAGGGACAGCTAATTGCAACTAATGAAAAACTGTTTTTT.

This chain joins TRBV5-6 and TRBJ1-2; TRBD1 agrees at 8 bases. V lost 0 bases and J lost 3; bases outside the gene matches: 4. CDR1 is SGHDT, CDR2 YYEEEE, per germline. CDR3 length: 15 residues. CDR3 loop: CASSLEDRAYYGYTF. The CDR3 DNA reads as TGTGCCAGCAGCTTGGAGGACAGGGCGTACTATGGCTACACCTTC.